This TCR beta chain originates from a study of cytomegalovirus exposure and HLA in healthy donors. A multiplex PCR was run with 60 Vbeta primers and 13 Jbeta primers. Clones were sequenced by immunoSEQ multiplex PCR, and TCRdb holds only the in-frame ones, with some missing. The sample has some 110,000 clones; approximately 80% are singletons. The CDR3 consists of 15 residues. The germline gives CDR1 SNHLY, CDR2 FYNNEI. Germline trimming cut 2 bases from V and 5 bases from J; bases unmatched to any gene: 2. The receptor's source is a man between 45 and 60 years old in good health and CMV-seronegative. The rearrangement uses TRBV2 and TRBJ2-2; 10 nucleotides align to TRBD2. Input material: PBMCs. The chain's CDR3 is CASSEQRGGTGELFF. DNA of the CDR3: TGTGCCAGCAGTGAACAGCGGGGGGGAACCGGGGAGCTGTTTTTT. The full variable domain, with the rest looked up from reference TRBV2 and TRBJ2-2, is EPEVTQTPSHQVTQMGQEVILRCVPISNHLYFYWYRQILGQKVEFLVSFYNNEISEKSEIFDDQFSVERPDGSNFTLKIRSTKLEDSAMYFCASSEQRGGTGELFFGEGSRLTVL.